These 15 T cell receptor beta chains were sequenced from one sample in a study of Ad26.COV2.S vaccination and SARS-CoV-2 variants. Some clones are missing from TCRdb's copy, which holds only in-frame ones; the method was immunoSEQ multiplex PCR. The sample comprises about 350,000 clones, roughly 90% of which are singletons, and 5% rests with the top ten. Treatment described: roughly 20 received Ad26.COV2.S at low or high dose, single or two shots; about 5 received placebo; per-sample allocation not given. Sampling happened 63 days after the first vaccine or placebo injection. Sequenced here: peripheral blood, sampled in a trial of Ad26.COV2.S vaccine versus placebo. Receptor source: a person between 18 and 65 years old who received the Ad26.COV2.S COVID-19 vaccine or a placebo.

J is TRBJ2-5 and V is TRBV18; 11 positions match TRBD2. With 0 bases clipped from V and 4 bases from J, the junction kept 4 bases outside the gene matches. The CDR3 spans 16 residues. Germline V gene lookup returns CDR1 KGHSH and CDR2 LQKENI. The CDR3 sequence is CASSPPTSGNVETQYF. The CDR3 DNA follows: TGTGCCAGCTCACCACCGACTAGCGGGAATGTAGAGACCCAGTACTTC.

This CDR3 is CAISDRTGWSGELFF. The CDR3 DNA reads TGTGCCATCAGTGACAGGACAGGGTGGTCCGGGGAGCTGTTTTTT. The J gene is TRBJ2-2, the V gene TRBV10-3, with 8 nucleotides matching TRBD1. V dropped 3 bases and J dropped 6; count of bases not matched to a gene: 6. This CDR3 is built from 15 residues. Per the germline V gene, CDR1 is ENHRY and CDR2 is SYGVKD.

In the case of this clone: Other DNA sequences within the sample encode an identical CDR3. This sequence joins TRBV19 and TRBJ1-1; D uncertain. Trimming shortened V by 3 bases and J by 5 bases, and 7 bases separated the two germline ends. Germline values: CDR1 LNHDA, CDR2 SQIVND (reference sequence). The CDR3 runs to 12 residues. CDR3 DNA: TGTGCCAGTAGTATGGGAGGAACTGAAGCTTTCTTT. Residues: CASSMGGTEAFF.

This chain links TRBV5-5 with TRBJ1-2; TRBD1 is a possible D gene (5 bases). Germline assignment: CDR1 SGHKS and CDR2 YYEKEE (reference sequence). The CDR3 extends over 14 amino acids. Between the trimmed V and J ends, which lost 4 bases and 0 bases, there was a span of 10 bases. The CDR3 DNA sequence: TGTGCCAGCAGCCTAGGGACGCCTAACTATGGCTACACCTTC. Amino acids: CASSLGTPNYGYTF.

The chain carries TRBV30 and TRBJ2-1; either TRBD1 or TRBD2 may fit D (6 bases each). The CDR3 is 15 amino acids. The germline V gene encodes CDR1 GTSNPN and CDR2 SVGIG (reference sequence). With 1 base removed from V and 4 bases from J, the gap between germline ends came to 14 bases. Written as DNA, the CDR3 is TGTGCCTGGAGTGGGACCAAAGGGGGGTACAATGAGCAGTTCTTC. It specifies CAWSGTKGGYNEQFF.

The chain links TRBV6-2 or TRBV6-3 to TRBJ2-7; D gene unclear. The CDR3 spans 14 residues. V gave up 1 base and J gave up 2 bases, with 9 bases separating them. CDR1 and CDR2 (germline): MNHEY, SVGEGT. CDR3 region: CASSYYGPAYEQYF. CDR3 in DNA: TGTGCCAGCAGTTACTACGGACCGGCCTACGAGCAGTACTTC.

This clone has only one observation. The chain couples TRBV11-1 to TRBJ1-2; 9 nucleotides match TRBD1. The V gene's germline CDR1 is SGHAT and CDR2 FQDESV (reference sequence). This CDR3 contains 13 residues. J gave up 6 bases and V 4 bases, and 3 bases lay outside the gene matches. This chain's CDR3 is CASSWGQGDGYTF. The DNA of the CDR3 is TGTGCCAGCAGCTGGGGACAGGGCGATGGCTACACCTTC.

This sequence joins TRBV5-1 and TRBJ2-7; the D gene is possibly TRBD1 (5 bases). CDR3 size: 15 residues. Looked up from germline, CDR1 is SGHRS and CDR2 is YFSETQ. Trimming shortened V by 0 bases and J by 6 bases, and 16 bases separated the two germline ends. CDR3 coding DNA: TGCGCCAGCAGCTTGGATTCAGGGTGGTCGAGCGAGCAGTACTTC. Amino acid sequence: CASSLDSGWSSEQYF.

The rearrangement joins TRBV10-1 to TRBJ2-3; 12 bases fit TRBD2. V shed 3 bases, J shed 5 bases, and the junction held 12 bases outside the gene matches. The CDR3 has 18 residues. CDR1 is WNHNN, CDR2 SYGVQD, per germline (reference sequence). The CDR3 nucleotides read TGCGCCAGCAGTGAAGATACGACTAGCGGGAGTGGTGTAGATACGCAGTATTTT. Residues: CASSEDTTSGSGVDTQYF.

The J gene is TRBJ1-6, the V gene TRBV5-6; D not resolved. Per the germline V gene, CDR1 is SGHDT and CDR2 is YYEEEE. The length of the CDR3 is 13 residues. V was clipped by 2 bases and J by 6 bases, with 6 bases between them. CDR3 loop: CASSLLGNSPLHF. The DNA of the CDR3 is TGTGCCAGCAGCTTACTCGGTAATTCACCCCTCCACTTT.

This clone appeared a few times. The chain is built from TRBV6-5 and TRBJ2-5; D possibly matches TRBD1 or TRBD2 (5 bases each). The CDR3 spans 14 residues. The V end was cut by 7 bases, the J end by 2 bases, with 14 bases between. Per germline, CDR1 MNHEY and CDR2 SVGAGI. CDR3 region: CASKKGTEQETQYF. The CDR3 nucleotides read TGTGCCAGCAAAAAGGGGACCGAGCAAGAGACCCAGTACTTC.

The chain joins TRBV11-1 to TRBJ2-1, with a weak D call TRBD2 (5 bases). From germline, CDR1 is SGHAT and CDR2 FQDESV (reference sequence). The CDR3 consists of 13 residues. The V gene lost 4 bases and the J gene lost 8 bases, with 12 bases spanning the gap. The CDR3 bases are TGTGCCAGCAGCTCCCCGAGGGCCGATGAGCAGTTCTTC. Protein sequence: CASSSPRADEQFF.

The chain couples TRBV5-6 to TRBJ2-7; 8 bases agree with TRBD2. Looked up from germline, CDR1 is SGHDT and CDR2 is YYEEEE. This CDR3 comprises 19 residues. V gave up 4 bases and J gave up 1 base; unmatched junction bases: 19. The CDR3 DNA reads TGTGCCAGCAGCCCCCTTGGACTAGCCCGGGAGGGGAGGTCCTACGAGCAGTACTTC. This encodes CASSPLGLAREGRSYEQYF.

The chain employs TRBV19 and TRBJ2-1, with TRBD2 matching over 8 bases. Trimming at V came to 3 bases and at J to 3 bases, leaving 7 bases not matched to a gene. This CDR3 region has 16 residues. The V gene's germline CDR1 is LNHDA and CDR2 SQIVND (reference sequence). The CDR3: CASSIRTSTFYNEQFF. The CDR3 DNA follows: TGTGCCAGTAGTATCAGGACTAGCACATTCTACAATGAGCAGTTCTTC.

The chain employs TRBV19 and TRBJ2-2, with 10 nucleotides matching TRBD1. Trimming at V came to 6 bases and at J to 5 bases, leaving 3 bases not matched to a gene. In germline, CDR1 is LNHDA, CDR2 SQIVND (reference sequence). CDR3 length: 14 residues. The CDR3 here is CASRTGGQTGELFF. The CDR3 nucleotides are TGTGCCAGTAGGACAGGGGGCCAGACCGGGGAGCTGTTTTTT.